This T cell receptor (beta chain) is from a study of identical twins (dated by TCRdb to about 2016). Looking at the study overall: To test whether fetal clonotypes persist, the study used deep sequencing on TCR alpha and beta repertoires from monozygotic twins, unrelated adults of various ages, and cord blood. Replicate twin experiments were performed at different times using different library preparation protocols to rule out contamination. The study at large found these results: Because the same donors could not be followed over many years, the conclusions relied on cross-sectional statistical analysis. Compared with coincidental sharing between unrelated individuals, out-of-frame TCR alpha sequences shared between twins showed an excess of sequences with low generation probability. Abundant cord blood beta clonotypes had fewer insertions, young adult naive repertoires showed a similar but weaker trend, and memory repertoires showed no such trend. Zero-insertion analyses could be partly confounded by invariant T cells such as MAIT and iNKT, though diverse VJ usage argued against such confounding for most clonotypes. Out-of-frame TCR alpha sharing in monozygotic twins was systematically underestimated by recombination models, whereas sharing between unrelated individuals was in agreement with the recombination models. In beta out-of-frame sequences, excess twin sharing was weaker, because having fewer shared sequences lowered the signal-to-noise ratio.

Library generation was performed with 5' RACE. The run used an Illumina HiSeq 2000. A universal primer binding site was added through template switching, and the final cDNA carried a unique molecular identifier so that TCR cDNA molecules could be counted accurately. Specific primers in the conserved constant-segment region were used to synthesize first-strand cDNA for TCR alpha and beta chains. To control for contamination, each cDNA library was double barcoded with a SMART-Mk sample barcode plus Illumina barcodes. TruSeq adapter sequences, together with Illumina sample barcodes, were added in two successive PCR steps. The Illumina HiSeq platform was used with custom primers to sequence TCR alpha and beta cDNA libraries. Processing in the source paper ran as follows. MiGEC processed the raw reads to extract unique molecular identifiers, while MiXCR was used to determine the CDR3 positions. Recombination models were inferred per individual with the repgenHMM and IGoR tools using an EM algorithm. The analysis of shared clonotypes was done with the tcR package in R, with sharing normalized by the product of cloneset sizes. To study raw recombination free of thymic and clonal selection effects, out-of-frame nonproductive sequences were analyzed. TCRdb reprocessing: public reads trimmed at Q25 with fastp, clones called with MiXCR, in-frame beta chains kept. Entries that share a CDR3 protein sequence are merged under the most common genes and DNA. The V and J calls come from TCRdb's annotation, not from the publication. The sample has 300,000 to 400,000 distinct CDR3 sequences on record, about 10% of them singletons. More than 8% of the sample is held by the ten biggest clonotypes.

This clonotype was seen at least ten times. Its cognate antigen has yet to be identified. It has no much larger one-base neighbor in the sample; base qualities were not kept. All donors were healthy Caucasians. Three unrelated non-twin adults were also sequenced: a male aged 18 to 30, a male aged 50 to 60 and a female aged 50 to 60. Miltenyi CD45RO+ enrichment and human naive T-cell isolation kits were used to isolate memory (CD45RO+) and naive T cells from PBMC. The germline ends are 8 bases apart after V is trimmed by 3 bases and J by 3 bases. The CDR1 and CDR2 encoded by the germline V gene are MGHRA and YSYEKL. Reading from cysteine to phenylalanine, the CDR3 counts 13 amino acids. The read is trimmed to its CDR3 DNA, 39 bases read in frame from base 1.

The source of this sequence is a woman aged 45-59 years in good health. The chain uses TRBV4-1 and TRBJ1-1; TRBD1 is a possible D gene, resting on 5 matching bases. Sequencing was done on a sample of naive T cells sorted from blood. The label giving this sample's cell subset or site can be read as: cells isolated with a human naive T-cell isolation kit. The sequenced DNA is TGCGCCAGCAGCCAGACAGTATACACTGAAGCTTTCTTT. This gives the protein CASSQTVYTEAFF.